This TCR beta chain derives from a study of a mutant IDH1 vaccine in newly diagnosed glioma. Study in general: Initiation of the vaccine course occurred 4-6 weeks after radiotherapy alone, or alongside temozolomide cycles. The treated group averaged approximately 42 years old and was about 60% male, approximately 38% female. Antecedent treatment encompassed radiotherapy, temozolomide, or their combination; the majority received both.

The CDR3 is made up of 14 amino acids. Germline V gives CDR1 KGHSH, CDR2 LQKENI. Deletions cut 3 bases from V and 6 bases from J, with 12 bases between. With respect to this clone: Its antigen is unknown.

Study-level results: It was approximately 93% of patients that developed vaccine-induced immune responses.

Sample time point: week 11, during vaccination. With topical imiquimod, each dose of the vaccine consisted of 300 ug of mutant IDH1 20-mer peptide. TCRdb keeps only in-frame clones here, not all; method: immunoSEQ multiplex PCR. The sample lists under 150,000 clones; approximately 87% were seen once. The sequence was obtained from a woman in her forties or fifties with glioma. Sequencing was performed on PBMCs, taken from a glioma patient whose treatment included an IDH1 peptide vaccine. The chain combines TRBV18 with TRBJ1-5; D is unclear. In DNA, the CDR3 is TGTGCCAGCTCACCGTCCAGTTTTCGTCAGCCCCAGCATTTT. Residues: CASSPSSFRQPQHF.